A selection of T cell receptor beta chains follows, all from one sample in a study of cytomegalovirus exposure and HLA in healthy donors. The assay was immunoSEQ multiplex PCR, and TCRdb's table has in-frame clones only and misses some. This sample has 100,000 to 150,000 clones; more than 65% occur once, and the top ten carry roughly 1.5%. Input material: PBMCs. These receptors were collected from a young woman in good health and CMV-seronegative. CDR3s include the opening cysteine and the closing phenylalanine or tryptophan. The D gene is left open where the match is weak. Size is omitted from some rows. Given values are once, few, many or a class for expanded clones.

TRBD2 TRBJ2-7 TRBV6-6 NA CASSYSKGTISYEQYF TGTGCCAGCAGTTACTCGAAGGGGACTATCTCCTACGAGCAGTACTTC
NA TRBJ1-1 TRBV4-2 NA CASSLRGLNTEAFF TGTGCCAGCAGCCTCAGGGGTTTGAACACTGAAGCTTTCTTT
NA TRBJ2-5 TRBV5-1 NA CASSLVAFQETQYF TGCGCCAGCAGCTTGGTGGCATTCCAAGAGACCCAGTACTTC
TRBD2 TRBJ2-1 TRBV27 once CASSSPTSGSYNEQFF TGTGCCAGCAGTTCCCCGACTAGCGGGTCCTACAATGAGCAGTTCTTC
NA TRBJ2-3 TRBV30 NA CAWSDQVTQYF TGTGCCTGGAGCGATCAGGTGACGCAGTATTTT
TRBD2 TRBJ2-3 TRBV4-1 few CASSPRAYPAGGQGDTQYF TGCGCCAGCAGCCCCCGGGCTTATCCAGCGGGGGGGCAGGGAGATACGCAGTATTTT
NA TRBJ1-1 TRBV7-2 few CASRREGRREAFF TGTGCCAGCAGGAGAGAGGGTAGACGTGAAGCTTTCTTT
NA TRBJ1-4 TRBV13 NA CASSRTATNEKLFF TGTGCCAGCAGCCGGACAGCAACGAATGAAAAACTGTTTTTT
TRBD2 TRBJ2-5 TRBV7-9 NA CASSQQRGAAGETQYF TGTGCCAGCAGCCAACAGCGGGGGGCAGCTGGGGAGACCCAGTACTTC
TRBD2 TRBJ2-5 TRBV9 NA CASSVGASGGETQYF TGTGCCAGCAGCGTAGGAGCTAGCGGAGGAGAGACCCAGTACTTC
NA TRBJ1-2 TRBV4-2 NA CASSQDLTVNYGYTF TGTGCCAGCAGCCAAGACCTGACAGTTAACTATGGCTACACCTTC